One and the same sample provided the 8 T cell receptor beta chains below, sequenced in a study of blood T cell repertoires in COVID-19. Here immunoSEQ multiplex PCR was the method, and the copy in TCRdb shows in-frame clones only, minus some. The sample includes fewer than 200,000 clones, roughly 80% of them seen just once. The sample was PBMCs or T cells enriched from blood (not recorded which). The receptors here all came from a woman aged 45-60 years who had recovered from COVID-19.

This clone was seen a single time. The chain carries TRBV5-1 and TRBJ2-3, with 8 bases fitting TRBD2. Germline values: CDR1 SGHRS, CDR2 YFSETQ. V shed 1 base, J shed 4 bases, and the junction held 2 bases outside the gene matches. The CDR3 has 14 residues. Written as DNA, the CDR3 is TGCGCCAGCAGCTTGACTAGCGGACCAGATACGCAGTATTTT. Residues: CASSLTSGPDTQYF.

The chain joins TRBV11-3 to TRBJ2-7, with 9 positions matching TRBD1. The CDR3 is 14 amino acids. Germline trimming cut 5 bases from V and 5 bases from J; bases unmatched to any gene: 7. Germline V gene lookup returns CDR1 SGHNT and CDR2 YENEEA. The CDR3 loop reads CASSPGTGKDEQYV. CDR3 coding DNA: TGTGCCAGCAGCCCCGGGACAGGGAAGGACGAGCAGTACGTC.

The V call is TRBV7-2, the J call TRBJ1-2; D ambiguous. V lost 5 bases and J lost 4, with 14 bases in between. The CDR3 is made up of 14 amino acids. Germline CDR1 reads SGHTA; CDR2 reads FQGNSA. CDR3 coding DNA: TGTGCCAGCAGCACTTCCCCTGGGAGCTATGGCTACACCTTC. Protein sequence: CASSTSPGSYGYTF.

V is TRBV6-5 and J is TRBJ2-5; D not certain. The germline V gene has CDR1 MNHEY and CDR2 SVGAGI. V lost 0 bases and J 2 bases, leaving 7 bases between the germline ends. The CDR3 has 14 residues. Written as DNA, the CDR3 is TGTGCCAGCAGTTACTCGTACGGGCAAGAGACCCAGTACTTC. Protein sequence: CASSYSYGQETQYF.

The chain joins TRBV27 to TRBJ2-5; the match to TRBD2 covers 14 bases. With 2 bases clipped from V and 10 bases from J, the junction kept 6 bases outside the gene matches. This CDR3 is 15 amino acids long. Per germline, CDR1 MNHEY and CDR2 SMNVEV (reference sequence). The CDR3 nucleotides are TGTGCCAGCAGTTTAGGGACTAGCGGGAGAGCGGTCCAGTACTTC. This codes for CASSLGTSGRAVQYF.

The V and J genes are TRBV7-9 and TRBJ1-5; D is unclear. The V end was cut by 0 bases, the J end by 0 bases, with 6 bases between. CDR3 length: 15 residues. The V gene's germline CDR1 is SEHNR and CDR2 FQNEAQ (reference sequence). CDR3 region: CASSLAQDSNQPQHF. DNA of the CDR3: TGTGCCAGCAGCTTAGCGCAGGATAGCAATCAGCCCCAGCATTTT.

The gene calls are TRBV7-8 and TRBJ2-3; maybe TRBD2 (6 bases). This CDR3 is built from 15 residues. Germline V gene sequence: CDR1 SGHVS, CDR2 FQNEAQ. V dropped 1 base and J dropped 6 bases, with 14 bases sitting between them. DNA for the CDR3: TGTGCCAGCAGCTTAGGCGGGACCTGGGGGGATACGCAGTATTTT. Residues: CASSLGGTWGDTQYF.

The chain recombines TRBV2 with TRBJ2-3; no definite D call. V shed 3 bases and J shed 2 bases, with 9 bases lying between them. The CDR3 has 14 residues. Germline V gene lookup returns CDR1 SNHLY and CDR2 FYNNEI. The CDR3 bases are TGTGCCAGCAGTGAGGGCAGTTTCACAGATACGCAGTATTTT. Protein sequence: CASSEGSFTDTQYF.